One and the same sample provided the 28 T cell receptor beta chains below, sequenced in a study of T cells after yellow fever vaccination. MiXCR, run by TCRdb on the 5' RACE reads, gives a single entry per CDR3 protein. Of 500,000 to 700,000 distinct CDR3 sequences listed, about a fifth were seen once; the top ten hold about 13%. The sample in question was PBMCs, obtained 15 days after the yellow fever booster vaccination. The receptors derive from a man under 40 who received the YFV17D yellow fever vaccine.

This rearrangement joins TRBV29-1 to TRBJ1-2, with TRBD1 identical over 9 bases. This CDR3 contains 13 residues. Losses at the gene ends were 5 bases for V and 8 bases for J; bases not matched to a gene: 9. Germline CDR1 is SQVTM and CDR2 is ANQGSEA. CDR3 protein: CSVPGTGPWGYTF. The CDR3 nucleotides are TGCAGCGTTCCCGGGACAGGGCCGTGGGGCTACACCTTC.

The chain recombines TRBV7-2 with TRBJ2-3, with 7 bases matching TRBD2. CDR1 SGHTA and CDR2 FQGNSA come from the germline V gene. The CDR3 spans 16 residues. V shed 7 bases and J 0 bases; nucleotides not matched to a gene: 10. CDR3 amino acids: CASNLAEITSTDTQYF. CDR3 nucleotides: TGTGCCAGCAATCTAGCGGAGATAACTAGCACAGATACGCAGTATTTT.

This clonotype was seen more than once but under ten times. V gene TRBV7-9 combines with J gene TRBJ2-7; tentative D call: TRBD2 (6 bases). Looked up from germline, CDR1 is SEHNR and CDR2 is FQNEAQ (reference sequence). V lost 0 bases to trimming and J lost 4 bases, with 10 bases between them. The CDR3 runs to 14 residues. CDR3 DNA: TGTGCCAGCAGCTTAGCCGGGAGTACATACGAGCAGTACTTC. As protein: CASSLAGSTYEQYF.

The gene calls are TRBV29-1 and TRBJ2-7; the D gene is possibly TRBD2 (6 bases). This CDR3 region has 13 residues. With 0 bases removed from V and 7 bases from J, the gap between germline ends came to 13 bases. CDR1 SQVTM and CDR2 ANQGSEA come from the germline V gene. The chain's CDR3 is CSVEDLGGAEQYF. CDR3 DNA: TGCAGCGTTGAAGATCTTGGAGGGGCGGAGCAGTACTTC.

This clonotype was picked up a small number of times. This chain connects TRBV27 to TRBJ2-3, with D perhaps matching TRBD2 (6 bases). Germline V gene sequence: CDR1 MNHEY, CDR2 SMNVEV (reference sequence). V was pared by 8 bases and J by 4 bases, with 34 bases between. CDR3 size: 20 residues. CDR3 amino acids: CASAISGTANRVFVADTQYF. The DNA for the CDR3 is TGTGCCAGCGCAATCTCCGGGACTGCAAATCGGGTATTTGTCGCAGATACGCAGTATTTT.

The gene calls are TRBV20-1 and TRBJ2-7, with no clear D. V was trimmed by 4 bases and J by 2 bases, leaving 9 bases between them. This CDR3 comprises 12 residues. CDR1 DFQATT and CDR2 SNEGSKA come from the germline V gene (reference sequence). The DNA for the CDR3 is TGCAGTGCTAAGTACCTCCCCTACGAGCAGTACTTC. Residues: CSAKYLPYEQYF.

For the CDR3, the DNA is TGCAGCGTTGGGCAGGGAGGGGTTGGAAATGAGCAGTTCTTC. Translated, it gives CSVGQGGVGNEQFF. The chain links TRBV29-1 to TRBJ2-1; the match to TRBD2 covers 7 bases. Germline CDR1 reads SQVTM; CDR2 reads ANQGSEA. The V gene end was trimmed by 4 bases and the J gene end by 7 bases; junction bases not matched to a gene: 10. The CDR3 extends over 14 amino acids.

J is TRBJ1-2 and V is TRBV5-1; D is unresolved. Germline-derived CDR1 and CDR2 are SGHRS and YFSETQ. The CDR3 extends over 13 amino acids. The V gene lost 3 bases and the J gene lost 4 bases, with 10 bases spanning the gap. The CDR3 DNA sequence: TGCGCCAGCAGCTCCTCACCAAGCTATGGCTACACCTTC. Its translation is CASSSSPSYGYTF.

The chain joins TRBV14 to TRBJ2-3; perhaps TRBD2 as D (5 bases). Per the germline V gene, CDR1 is SGHDN and CDR2 is FVKESK. V was shortened by 1 base and J by 8 bases, with 25 bases between the two germline ends. This CDR3 is built from 18 residues. The CDR3 loop is CASSQAIGPGRRAGTQYF. DNA for the CDR3: TGTGCCAGCAGCCAAGCAATTGGTCCCGGACGGCGCGCGGGTACGCAGTATTTT.

There are a few counts of this clonotype. The V gene is TRBV9, the J gene TRBJ2-1; TRBD2 is a possible D gene (6 bases). The germline CDR1 and CDR2 sequences are SGDLS and YYNGEE. V shed 4 bases and J shed 9 bases, with 14 bases lying between them. The CDR3 is 13 residues long. The CDR3 DNA follows: TGTGCCAGCAGCCTCGCGGGATTATCTGAGCAGTTCTTC. It translates to CASSLAGLSEQFF.

The chain employs TRBV15 and TRBJ1-1; D uncertain. Germline V lookup: CDR1 LNHNV, CDR2 YYDKDF (reference sequence). V lost 2 bases to trimming and J lost 4 bases, with 14 bases between them. This CDR3 is built from 15 residues. In nucleotides, the CDR3 is TGTGCCACCAGCAGAACCCTAAGTGTGGGCACTGAAGCTTTCTTT. The encoded protein is CATSRTLSVGTEAFF.

This clonotype occurred a few times. The chain recombines TRBV4-2 with TRBJ1-4, with D unresolved. Per germline, CDR1 LGHNA and CDR2 YNFKEQ. V was clipped by 4 bases and J by 8 bases, with 17 bases between them. The CDR3 runs 15 residues. Here the CDR3 DNA reads TGTGCCAGCAGCCCCTATGAGGCTGGGGAAGAAAAACTGTTTTTT. Its translation: CASSPYEAGEEKLFF.

This clonotype was counted only a few times. The rearrangement uses TRBV5-8 and TRBJ2-7, with TRBD1 as a possible D gene (5 bases). Germline V gene data show CDR1 as SGHTS and CDR2 as YDEGEE. The V and J ends lost 1 base and 0 bases respectively, with 8 bases between them. The CDR3 covers 14 residues. CDR3 loop: CASSLPGASYEQYF. CDR3 DNA: TGTGCCAGCAGCTTGCCTGGGGCCTCCTACGAGCAGTACTTC.

The table lists this clonotype with a few counts. V and J are TRBV7-6 and TRBJ1-3, with D hard to call. Germline V CDR1 and CDR2: SGHVS, FNYEAQ. This CDR3 comprises 15 residues. V lost 5 bases and J lost 4, with 15 bases in between. The chain's CDR3 is CASSALNIPGNTIYF. The CDR3 nucleotides read TGTGCCAGCAGCGCCTTGAACATCCCCGGAAACACCATATATTTT.

This clonotype showed up many times. The chain has TRBV20-1 and TRBJ2-1; 9 bases match TRBD1. V dropped 0 bases and J dropped 4; count of bases not matched to a gene: 4. This CDR3 has 15 amino acids. The germline CDR1 and CDR2 sequences are DFQATT and SNEGSKA (reference sequence). The CDR3 here is CSARDPGTGYNEQFF. In nucleotides, the CDR3 is TGCAGTGCTAGAGACCCCGGGACAGGGTACAATGAGCAGTTCTTC.

This chain links TRBV20-1 with TRBJ2-1, with D maybe TRBD2 (5 bases). There are 11 residues in the CDR3. Germline CDR1 reads DFQATT; CDR2 reads SNEGSKA (reference sequence). The V and J ends lost 3 bases and 12 bases respectively, with 12 bases between them. The CDR3 protein is CSASRPGGQFF. The CDR3 DNA reads as TGCAGTGCTAGTAGACCCGGAGGGCAGTTCTTC.

The rearrangement uses TRBV6-5 and TRBJ2-3; D uncertain. The CDR3 runs 14 residues. CDR1 and CDR2 (germline): MNHEY, SVGAGI. V dropped 0 bases and J dropped 0 bases, with 4 bases sitting between them. The CDR3 DNA reads TGTGCCAGCAGTTACTCGAGTAGCACAGATACGCAGTATTTT. Translation: CASSYSSSTDTQYF.

V gene TRBV12-3 or TRBV12-4 combines with J gene TRBJ2-3; TRBD2 matches at 9 bases. The CDR3 spans 15 residues. After removal of 1 base from V and 10 bases from J, the junction contained 9 bases not matched to a gene. CDR3 sequence reads: CASSLEAGGPFPQYF. The CDR3 region has the DNA TGTGCCAGCAGTTTAGAAGCGGGAGGTCCCTTTCCGCAGTATTTT.

This clonotype was observed a single time. The chain couples TRBV28 to TRBJ1-1; a weak D match, TRBD1 (6 bases). The V gene's germline CDR1 is MDHEN and CDR2 SYDVKM. The CDR3 totals 16 residues. Trimming cost V 7 bases and J 2 bases, with 20 bases left between them. CDR3 in amino acids: CASKSRQALPNTEAFF. The CDR3 bases are TGTGCCAGCAAAAGTCGACAGGCGCTCCCAAACACTGAAGCTTTCTTT.

This clonotype has ten or more counts. This chain links TRBV4-3 with TRBJ2-7; a possible D gene is TRBD2 (6 bases). The CDR3 is 16 residues long. Trimming stripped 0 bases from V and 4 bases from J, with 16 bases between. Germline V gene lookup returns CDR1 LGHNA and CDR2 YSLEER. CDR3: CASSQEILNRGYEQYF. The CDR3 coding sequence is TGCGCCAGCAGCCAAGAGATCTTAAACCGGGGGTACGAGCAGTACTTC.

V is TRBV29-1 and J is TRBJ2-3; D may be TRBD2 (6 bases). With 8 bases removed from V and 2 bases from J, the gap between germline ends came to 17 bases. This CDR3 is built from 14 residues. CDR1 and CDR2 from the germline V gene are SQVTM and ANQGSEA. The CDR3 DNA follows: TGCAGCCTTCGACCGGGACTCCACACAGATACGCAGTATTTT. Its protein is CSLRPGLHTDTQYF.

The chain employs TRBV10-3 and TRBJ2-7, with a weak D call TRBD1 (5 bases). The CDR3 sequence is 14 residues long. CDR1 is ENHRY, CDR2 SYGVKD, per germline. Trimming left V 10 bases short and J 7 bases short, with 23 bases between. CDR3 DNA sequence: TGTGCCAGTGCCCCGGGCAGGGATGTTGAAGAGCAGTACTTC. Its translation: CASAPGRDVEEQYF.

This rearrangement joins TRBV7-2 to TRBJ2-2; possibly TRBD2 for D (5 bases). Germline V gene data show CDR1 as SGHTA and CDR2 as FQGNSA. Trimming took off 3 bases at V and 6 bases at J, with 11 bases between the two ends. The CDR3 loop spans 14 amino acids. CDR3 sequence reads: CASSLVASSGELFF. CDR3 nucleotide sequence: TGTGCCAGCAGCTTGGTAGCGAGTTCCGGGGAGCTGTTTTTT.

The chain links TRBV6-5 to TRBJ2-7, with 13 bases identical to TRBD2. Unmatched junction bases numbered 8, after V lost 4 bases and J lost 5 bases. Germline V gene sequence: CDR1 MNHEY, CDR2 SVGAGI. The CDR3 has 16 residues. The DNA for the CDR3 is TGTGCCAGCAGTTCACCGGGACTAGCGGGACGCGACGAGCAGTACTTC. Its protein product is CASSSPGLAGRDEQYF.

The V gene is TRBV5-8, the J gene TRBJ2-7; tentatively, D is TRBD1 (5 bases). V was trimmed by 1 base and J by 7 bases, leaving 9 bases between them. From germline, CDR1 is SGHTS and CDR2 YDEGEE. The CDR3 consists of 12 residues. CDR3 nucleotides: TGTGCCAGCAGCTTGCGTAAGGGGGAGCAGTACTTC. Translating gives CASSLRKGEQYF.

This chain joins TRBV29-1 and TRBJ2-2; D not resolved. Trimming removed 5 bases at V and 4 bases at J, with 11 bases between. From germline, CDR1 is SQVTM and CDR2 ANQGSEA. The CDR3 length is 13 residues. CDR3 DNA sequence: TGCAGCGTTATCCGCCCGCCCACCGGGGAGCTGTTTTTT. The encoded protein is CSVIRPPTGELFF.

V usage is TRBV4-3 and J usage is TRBJ2-7; D is perhaps TRBD1 (6 bases). CDR1 and CDR2 (germline): LGHNA, YSLEER. V was shortened by 1 base and J by 2 bases, with 12 bases between the two germline ends. This CDR3 has 15 amino acids. CDR3 sequence reads: CASSQGYRAPYEQYF. The DNA for the CDR3 is TGCGCCAGCAGCCAAGGATACAGGGCCCCCTACGAGCAGTACTTC.

This clonotype is a singleton in its sample. The genes are TRBV30 and TRBJ2-7; D gene ambiguous. Germline V gives CDR1 GTSNPN, CDR2 SVGIG (reference sequence). The CDR3 extends over 10 amino acids. Deletions cut 5 bases from V and 6 bases from J, with 8 bases between. CDR3 sequence reads: CAWGNVEQYF. The DNA for the CDR3 is TGTGCCTGGGGAAATGTCGAGCAGTACTTC.